This TCR beta chain comes out of a study of blood T cell repertoires in COVID-19. All enrollees were about 18 to 89 years old and from 20 to 30 US areas. Researchers sorted participants into cohorts using their self-reported clinical history. In the original analysis: Estimation of nucleated cell counts was performed using reference gene primer amplification. TCRdb's table, derived via immunoSEQ multiplex PCR, lists solely in-frame clones and lacks some. The D gene and trimming were derived from the DNA, and the V and J assignments and clone size from that table. The repertoire consists of 260,000 or so clones, with 83% occurring once and the leading ten covering 3% to 4%. The ends lost 5 bases at V and 3 bases at J; junction bases unmatched: 9. The germline V gene encodes CDR1 SGHTA and CDR2 FQGNSA. The CDR3 runs 15 residues.

This sequence was found in a woman in her 40s who had been exposed to COVID-19. This chain uses TRBV7-2 with TRBJ2-7; 8 nucleotides line up with TRBD2. Sample: PBMCs or T cells enriched from blood (not recorded which). The CDR3 nucleotides are TGTGCCAGCAGCCCCTCTAGCGGGCCGGGCTACGAGCAGTACTTC. Protein product: CASSPSSGPGYEQYF. Full variable domain (remainder filled in from reference TRBV7-2 and TRBJ2-7): GAGVSQSPSNKVTEKGKDVELRCDPISGHTALYWYRQSLGQGLEFLIYFQGNSAPDKSGLPSDRFSAERTGGSVSTLTIQRTQQEDSAVYLCASSPSSGPGYEQYFGPGTRLTVT.